The entry below gives a single T cell receptor beta chain sequence along with its context. The germline CDR1 and CDR2 sequences are SGHDT and YYEEEE. V lost 0 bases to trimming and J lost 4 bases; unmatched junction nucleotides: 7. The CDR3 covers 16 residues. The data are from a study of T-cell memory formation after mild COVID-19. TCRdb re-analysed the 5' RACE reads in MiXCR, keeping a single row per CDR3 protein. The sample gives approximately 250,000 distinct CDR3 sequences, 16% of which show up once; 22% is in the top ten. Material for sequencing was PBMCs or a T cell subset sorted from them (not recorded which). J is TRBJ2-1 and V is TRBV5-6, with 7 bases aligning to TRBD1. This clonotype was sampled from a man in his late teens or twenties who had mild COVID-19 (a few samples of this study predate the infection). Cell type and time point are not known. CDR3 loop: CASSLAKNRGYNEQFF. CDR3 DNA: TGTGCCAGCAGCTTGGCTAAGAACAGGGGTTACAATGAGCAGTTCTTC.